These 18 T cell receptor beta chains were sequenced from one sample in a study of molecular identifiers for immune sequencing clone quantification. Each CDR3 protein is one row after TCRdb ran MiXCR on the PCR reads. The table records 550,000 to 750,000 distinct CDR3 sequences, 15% to 20% of them present only once. Sequencing was done on a sample of naive CD8+ T cells from blood, with Jurkat cell RNA spiked in. Regarding subset: FACS-sorted CD8+CD4-CCR7+CD45RA+ naive T cells. The receptors here all came from a human donor in good health. Some libraries in this study had Jurkat cell RNA spiked in.

Regarding this clonotype: This may come from a read error, since a much larger clone is one base off. V gene TRBV9 combines with J gene TRBJ1-5; TRBD1 is a possible D gene (5 bases). The CDR3 runs 15 residues. From germline, CDR1 is SGDLS and CDR2 YYNGEE. Trimming removed 0 bases from V and 4 bases from J, with 11 bases in between. In DNA form, the CDR3 reads TGTGCCAGCAGCGTAGAGGGGCCATTTAATCAGCCCCAGCATTTT. Protein sequence: CASSVEGPFNQPQHF.

The sample holds a few counts of this clonotype. The J gene is TRBJ2-1, the V gene TRBV29-1, with 7 bases fitting TRBD2. The germline CDR1 and CDR2 sequences are SQVTM and ANQGSEA. Unmatched junction bases numbered 5, after V lost 4 bases and J lost 5 bases. The CDR3 has 13 residues. This chain's CDR3 is CSVGLAANNEQFF. The CDR3 DNA follows: TGCAGCGTTGGGCTAGCGGCAAACAATGAGCAGTTCTTC.

About this clonotype: A read error may explain this, as a much larger clone is one base away. The chain carries TRBV30 and TRBJ1-1; D not certain. The CDR3 has 12 residues. The ends were cut back, 1 base at V and 2 bases at J, with 5 bases in the middle. Germline values: CDR1 GTSNPN, CDR2 SVGIG (reference sequence). The CDR3 loop is CAWSAENTEAFF. CDR3 coding DNA: TGTGCCTGGAGTGCAGAAAACACTGAAGCTTTCTTT.

This clonotype was counted between two and nine times. A much larger clone differs by one base, so this may be a read error. The chain uses TRBV4-1 and TRBJ1-4; weak D call: TRBD1 (5 bases). Looked up from germline, CDR1 is MGHRA and CDR2 is YSYEKL. V lost 6 bases to trimming and J lost 8 bases, with 16 bases between them. The CDR3 has 14 residues. CDR3 in DNA: TGCGCCAGCAGGGGGGATGGAGGAGGAGAAAAACTGTTTTTT. Its translation is CASRGDGGGEKLFF.

Details on this clonotype: A much larger clone differs from this one at a single base, so this may be a read error. The chain has TRBV27 and TRBJ1-1; TRBD1 aligns across 11 bases. Germline lookup yields CDR1 MNHEY and CDR2 SMNVEV (reference sequence). The CDR3 sequence is 15 residues long. In DNA, the CDR3 is TGTGCCAGCGGTTTGCGGGACAGGGGGACAGCTGAAGCTTTCTTT. Amino acid sequence: CASGLRDRGTAEAFF.

The gene calls are TRBV4-2 and TRBJ1-4; 7 bases map to TRBD1. V trimming: 0 bases; J trimming: 6 bases; junction bases outside the gene matches: 7. Germline-derived CDR1 and CDR2 are LGHNA and YNFKEQ. This CDR3 contains 16 residues. As DNA, the CDR3 is TGTGCCAGCAGCCAAGATCCCCCCGGACAGGATGAAAAACTGTTTTTT. This gives the protein CASSQDPPGQDEKLFF.

In its sample, this clonotype was seen many times. The chain uses TRBV5-6 and TRBJ1-1; no clear D gene. Deletions cut 1 base from V and 1 base from J, with 11 bases between. The CDR3 loop spans 15 amino acids. Germline V CDR1 and CDR2: SGHDT, YYEEEE. The CDR3 region is CASSLNGAGNTEAFF. The CDR3 coding sequence is TGTGCCAGCAGCTTGAATGGCGCAGGGAACACTGAAGCTTTCTTT. Based on the CDR3 plus reference TRBV5-6 and TRBJ1-1, the full variable domain is DAGVTQSPTHLIKTRGQQVTLRCSPKSGHDTVSWYQQALGQGPQFIFQYYEEEERQRGNFPDRFSGHQFPNYSSELNVNALLLGDSALYLCASSLNGAGNTEAFFGQGTRLTVV.

This clonotype was counted many times. The V and J genes are TRBV6-2 or TRBV6-3 and TRBJ2-5, with TRBD2 matching over 7 bases. V lost 0 bases to trimming and J lost 2 bases; unmatched junction nucleotides: 6. Germline lookup yields CDR1 MNHEY and CDR2 SVGEGT. The CDR3 has 16 amino acids. DNA of the CDR3: TGTGCCAGCAGTTACTCCGGGGGGAGGAAGCAAGAGACCCAGTACTTC. This encodes CASSYSGGRKQETQYF.

The sample holds many counts of this clonotype. The J gene is TRBJ1-1, the V gene TRBV30; D unresolved. There are 12 residues in the CDR3. Germline V lookup: CDR1 GTSNPN, CDR2 SVGIG (reference sequence). Trimming pared 0 bases from V and 7 bases from J, leaving 9 bases between. CDR3 coding DNA: TGTGCCTGGAGTGTACTGGGGTATGAAGCTTTCTTT. As protein: CAWSVLGYEAFF.

The rearrangement links TRBV5-6 to TRBJ2-1; 9 bases line up with TRBD2. This CDR3 comprises 15 residues. Germline V gene data show CDR1 as SGHDT and CDR2 as YYEEEE. After removal of 1 base from V and 8 bases from J, the junction contained 7 bases not matched to a gene. In DNA form, the CDR3 reads TGTGCCAGCAGCTTGCTAGCGGGAAGTAAGGATGAGCAGTTCTTC. It specifies CASSLLAGSKDEQFF.

V usage is TRBV9 and J usage is TRBJ2-5, with D possibly TRBD1 on 5 matching bases. Germline CDR1 reads SGDLS; CDR2 reads YYNGEE. The CDR3 loop spans 15 amino acids. V was pared by 4 bases and J by 2 bases, with 15 bases between. This CDR3 is CASSPGSLVQETQYF. The DNA for the CDR3 is TGTGCCAGCAGCCCAGGGTCACTGGTTCAAGAGACCCAGTACTTC.

The chain uses TRBV20-1 and TRBJ2-3; the match to TRBD2 covers 7 bases. The J segment lost 6 bases and the V segment lost 1 base, leaving 10 bases of the junction unmatched. Germline assignment: CDR1 DFQATT and CDR2 SNEGSKA (reference sequence). This CDR3 has 15 residues. The chain's CDR3 is CSARGDRGVGDTQYF. The DNA of the CDR3 is TGCAGTGCTAGAGGGGACCGGGGGGTTGGGGATACGCAGTATTTT.

The chain is built from TRBV2 and TRBJ1-2; no firm D call. Trimming took off 1 base at V and 2 bases at J, with 11 bases between the two ends. Germline V gene lookup returns CDR1 SNHLY and CDR2 FYNNEI. This CDR3 is built from 15 residues. The CDR3 sequence: CASSEGLGQNYGYTF. Here the CDR3 DNA reads TGTGCCAGCAGTGAAGGGCTTGGGCAGAACTATGGCTACACCTTC.

V is TRBV12-3 or TRBV12-4 and J is TRBJ2-1; D may match TRBD1 or TRBD2 (7 bases each). Trimming shortened V by 4 bases and J by 2 bases, and 21 bases separated the two germline ends. The CDR3 consists of 18 residues. The CDR3 DNA reads TGTGCCAGCAGTTCAGGGGGGGTACAGGGCCCCACCTACAATGAGCAGTTCTTC. This encodes CASSSGGVQGPTYNEQFF.

As for this clonotype: Being one base from a much bigger clone, this may be a read error. This rearrangement joins TRBV12-3 or TRBV12-4 to TRBJ2-7; 8 bases line up with TRBD1. This CDR3 has 14 residues. With 10 bases clipped from V and 5 bases from J, the junction kept 13 bases outside the gene matches. This chain's CDR3 is CANGGAGGINEQYF. CDR3 nucleotides: TGTGCCAACGGGGGCGCAGGGGGCATCAACGAGCAGTACTTC.

This clonotype has a single count. A much larger clone lies a single base off, so this may be a read error. This chain links TRBV7-6 with TRBJ2-2; 7 bases align to TRBD1. The CDR3 totals 16 residues. The germline V gene has CDR1 SGHVS and CDR2 FNYEAQ. CDR3: CASSLAATGYTGEPFF. CDR3 DNA: TGTGCCAGCAGCTTAGCCGCGACAGGGTACACCGGGGAGCCGTTTTTT.

This clonotype has at least ten counts. The J gene is TRBJ1-1, the V gene TRBV6-5; no definite D call. The CDR3 is made up of 14 amino acids. With 0 bases removed from V and 2 bases from J, the gap between germline ends came to 7 bases. The germline V gene encodes CDR1 MNHEY and CDR2 SVGAGI. CDR3 in amino acids: CASSYSVGNTEAFF. CDR3 nucleotides: TGTGCCAGCAGTTACTCAGTAGGAAACACTGAAGCTTTCTTT.

This clonotype has just a few counts. This sequence joins TRBV19 and TRBJ2-1, with D perhaps matching TRBD2 (5 bases). CDR1 is LNHDA, CDR2 SQIVND, per germline (reference sequence). CDR3 size: 14 residues. V lost 3 bases and J 7 bases, leaving 13 bases between the germline ends. In DNA form, the CDR3 reads TGTGCCAGTAGTATTTTAGCGACCCGAAATGAGCAGTTCTTC. Translation: CASSILATRNEQFF.